This T cell receptor (beta chain) was captured by sequencing in a study of T cells in Graves' hyperthyroidism and ophthalmopathy. V lost 2 bases, J lost 1 base, and 4 bases stayed unmatched. The CDR3 is made up of 16 amino acids. In germline, CDR1 is MNHNS, CDR2 SASEGT. TCR beta CDR3 region amplification was performed from RNA transcripts. Researchers ran a first-round RT-PCR on the TCR CDR3 using the HTBI primer set. One entry per CDR3 protein, called by TCRdb with MiXCR from the multiplex PCR reads. The table shows about 400,000 distinct CDR3 sequences, with roughly 14% occurring only once. This chain links TRBV6-1 with TRBJ2-4; 8 bases map to TRBD1. The source of this sequence is a man aged 18 to 35 with Graves' ophthalmopathy. The sample comprised blood. The CDR3 loop is CASSELDRAAKNIQYF. CDR3 bases: TGTGCCAGCAGTGAACTGGACAGGGCGGCCAAAAACATTCAGTACTTC.